This TCR beta chain was obtained from a study of post-analysis software for immune sequencing data. TCR beta cDNA libraries had unique molecular identifiers. Each CDR3 protein gets one entry after TCRdb re-called the PCR reads with MiXCR. Here the sample spans 750,000 to 950,000 distinct CDR3 sequences, about 57% being singletons. The sample comprised blood. The receptor was isolated from a girl between 5 and 17 years old with multiple sclerosis.

The CDR3 nucleotides read TGTGCCAGCAGTGCAGCTCTTAATGAAAAACTGTTTTTT. This encodes CASSAALNEKLFF. V gene TRBV2 combines with J gene TRBJ1-4; D is undetermined. Germline-derived CDR1 and CDR2 are SNHLY and FYNNEI. There are 13 residues in the CDR3. Trimming cost V 4 bases and J 4 bases, with 7 bases left between them.